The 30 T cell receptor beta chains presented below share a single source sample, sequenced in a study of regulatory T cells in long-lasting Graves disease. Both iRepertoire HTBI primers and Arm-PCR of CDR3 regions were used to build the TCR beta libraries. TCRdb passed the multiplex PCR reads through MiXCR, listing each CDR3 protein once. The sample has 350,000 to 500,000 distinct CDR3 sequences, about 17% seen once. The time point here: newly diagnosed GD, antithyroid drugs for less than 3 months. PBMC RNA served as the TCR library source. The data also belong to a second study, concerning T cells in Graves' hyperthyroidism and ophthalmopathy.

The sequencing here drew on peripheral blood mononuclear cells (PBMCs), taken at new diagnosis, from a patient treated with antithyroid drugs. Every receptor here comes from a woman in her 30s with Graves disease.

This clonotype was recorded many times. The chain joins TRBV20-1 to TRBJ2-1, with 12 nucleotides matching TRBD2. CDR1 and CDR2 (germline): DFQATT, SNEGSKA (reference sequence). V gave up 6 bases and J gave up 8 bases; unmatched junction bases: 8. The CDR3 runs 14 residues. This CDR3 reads CSARGTSGLYEQFF. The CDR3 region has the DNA TGCAGTGCCCGAGGGACTAGCGGGCTTTATGAGCAGTTCTTC.

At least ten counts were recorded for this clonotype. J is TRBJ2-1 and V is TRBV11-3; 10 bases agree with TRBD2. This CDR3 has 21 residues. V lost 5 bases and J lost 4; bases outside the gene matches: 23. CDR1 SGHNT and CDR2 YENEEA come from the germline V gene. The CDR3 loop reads CASSQGAGRGSSGGLYNEQFF. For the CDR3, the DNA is TGTGCCAGCAGCCAGGGGGCTGGCAGGGGATCTAGCGGGGGACTTTACAATGAGCAGTTCTTC.

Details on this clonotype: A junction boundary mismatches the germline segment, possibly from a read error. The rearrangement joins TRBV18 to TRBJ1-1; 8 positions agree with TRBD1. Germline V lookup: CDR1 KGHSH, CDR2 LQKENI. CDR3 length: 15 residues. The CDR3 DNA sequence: TGTTCCAGCTCACTTCAGACAGGGGTGAACACTGAAGCTTTCTTT. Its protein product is CSSSLQTGVNTEAFF.

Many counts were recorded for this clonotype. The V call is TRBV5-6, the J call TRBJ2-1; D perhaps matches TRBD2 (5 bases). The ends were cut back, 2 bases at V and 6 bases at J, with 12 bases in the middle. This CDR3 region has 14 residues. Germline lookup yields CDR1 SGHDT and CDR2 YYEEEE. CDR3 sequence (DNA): TGTGCCAGCAGCTTATTACCGGGGATCAATGAGCAGTTCTTC. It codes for CASSLLPGINEQFF.

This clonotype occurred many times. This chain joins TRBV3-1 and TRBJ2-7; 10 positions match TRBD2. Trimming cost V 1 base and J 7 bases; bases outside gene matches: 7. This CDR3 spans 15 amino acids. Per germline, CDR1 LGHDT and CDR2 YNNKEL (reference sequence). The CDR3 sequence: CASSQAPAGGGEQYF. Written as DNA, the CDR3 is TGTGCCAGCAGCCAAGCCCCAGCGGGAGGGGGGGAGCAGTACTTC.

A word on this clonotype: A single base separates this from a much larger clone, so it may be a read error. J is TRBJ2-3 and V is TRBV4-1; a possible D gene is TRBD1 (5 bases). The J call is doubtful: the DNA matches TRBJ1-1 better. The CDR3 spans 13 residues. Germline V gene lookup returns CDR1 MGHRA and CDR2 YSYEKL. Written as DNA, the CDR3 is TGCGCCAGCAGCCTGGGACTCAATGGGGGAGCTTTCTTT. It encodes CASSLGLNGGAFF.

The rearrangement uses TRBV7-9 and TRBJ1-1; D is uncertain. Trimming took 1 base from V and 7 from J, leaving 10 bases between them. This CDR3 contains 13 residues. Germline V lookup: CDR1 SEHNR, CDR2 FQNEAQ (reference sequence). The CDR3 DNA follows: TGTGCCAGCAGCTTAGTTGGACGTATTGAAGCTTTCTTT. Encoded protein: CASSLVGRIEAFF.

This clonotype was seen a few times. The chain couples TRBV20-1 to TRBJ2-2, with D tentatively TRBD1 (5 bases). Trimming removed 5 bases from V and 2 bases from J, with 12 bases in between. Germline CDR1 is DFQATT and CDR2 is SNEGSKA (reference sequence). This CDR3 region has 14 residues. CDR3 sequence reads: CSARWTRNTGELFF. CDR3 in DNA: TGCAGTGCTCGATGGACAAGAAACACCGGGGAGCTGTTTTTT.

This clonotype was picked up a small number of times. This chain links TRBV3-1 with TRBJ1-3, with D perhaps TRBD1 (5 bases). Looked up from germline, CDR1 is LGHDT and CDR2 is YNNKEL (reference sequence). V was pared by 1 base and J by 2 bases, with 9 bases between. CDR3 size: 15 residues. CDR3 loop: CASSQVRGTGNTIYF. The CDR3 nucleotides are TGTGCCAGCAGCCAAGTAAGGGGTACTGGAAACACCATATATTTT.

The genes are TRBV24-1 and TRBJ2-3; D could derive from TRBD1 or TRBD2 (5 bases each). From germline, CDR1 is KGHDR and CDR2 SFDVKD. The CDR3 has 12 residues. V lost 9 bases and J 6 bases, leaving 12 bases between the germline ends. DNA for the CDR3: TGTGCCACCTCGCAAGGGGAGGATACGCAGTATTTT. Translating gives CATSQGEDTQYF.

CDR3 sequence (DNA): TGTGCCAGTTGCCTTTCCCCTGGAAACACCATATATTTT. Protein: CASCLSPGNTIYF. This sequence joins TRBV19 and TRBJ1-3; no clear D. The germline V gene encodes CDR1 LNHDA and CDR2 SQIVND (reference sequence). The CDR3 loop spans 13 amino acids. Trimming removed 8 bases from V and 2 bases from J, with 10 bases in between.

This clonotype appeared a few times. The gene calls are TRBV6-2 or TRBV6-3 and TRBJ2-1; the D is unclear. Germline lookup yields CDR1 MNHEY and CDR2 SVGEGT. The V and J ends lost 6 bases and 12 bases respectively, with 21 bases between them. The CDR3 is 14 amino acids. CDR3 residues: CASSPSKPVPWQFF. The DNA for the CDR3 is TGTGCCAGCAGCCCCTCCAAACCTGTGCCGTGGCAGTTCTTC.

Written as DNA, the CDR3 is TGTGCCAGCAGGGCTTCCGGGACTAGCGGTTACGAGCAGTACTTC. Translating it yields CASRASGTSGYEQYF. This chain connects TRBV6-1 to TRBJ2-7; TRBD2 matches at 11 bases. Germline trimming cut 6 bases from V and 4 bases from J; bases unmatched to any gene: 8. Germline assignment: CDR1 MNHNS and CDR2 SASEGT. This CDR3 contains 15 residues.

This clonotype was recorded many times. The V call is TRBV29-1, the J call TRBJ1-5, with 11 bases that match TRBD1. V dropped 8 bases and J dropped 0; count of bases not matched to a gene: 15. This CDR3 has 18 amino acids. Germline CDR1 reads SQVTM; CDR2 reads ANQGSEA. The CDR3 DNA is TGCAGCATAGGACAGGGGGCTAAGAGAACTTTTAGCAATCAGCCCCAGCATTTT. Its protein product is CSIGQGAKRTFSNQPQHF.

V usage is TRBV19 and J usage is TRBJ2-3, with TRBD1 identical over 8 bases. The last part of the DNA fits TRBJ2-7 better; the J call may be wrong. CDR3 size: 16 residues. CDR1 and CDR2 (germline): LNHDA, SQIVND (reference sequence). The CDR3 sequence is CASSIAGGRLSYEQYF. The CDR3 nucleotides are TGTGCCAGTAGTATAGCAGGGGGCAGGCTCTCCTACGAGCAGTACTTC.

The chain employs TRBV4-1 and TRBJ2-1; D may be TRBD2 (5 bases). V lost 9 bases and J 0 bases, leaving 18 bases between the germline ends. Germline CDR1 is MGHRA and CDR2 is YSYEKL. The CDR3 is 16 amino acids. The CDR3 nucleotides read TGCGCCAGTAGCGAAGTGAACTTGATCTCCTACAATGAGCAGTTCTTC. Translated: CASSEVNLISYNEQFF.

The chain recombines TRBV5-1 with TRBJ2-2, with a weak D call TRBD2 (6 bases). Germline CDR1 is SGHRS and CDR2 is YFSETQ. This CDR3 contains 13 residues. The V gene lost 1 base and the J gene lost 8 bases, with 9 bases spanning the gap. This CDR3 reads CASSLSEGGELFF. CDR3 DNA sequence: TGCGCCAGCAGCTTGTCGGAGGGTGGGGAGCTGTTTTTT.

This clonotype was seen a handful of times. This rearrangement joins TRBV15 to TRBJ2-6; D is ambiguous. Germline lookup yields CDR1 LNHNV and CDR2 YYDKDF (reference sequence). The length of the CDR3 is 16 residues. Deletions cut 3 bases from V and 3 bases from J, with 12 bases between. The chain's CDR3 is CATSRGGRSGANVLTF. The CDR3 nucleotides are TGTGCCACCAGCAGGGGTGGGCGGAGTGGGGCCAACGTCCTGACTTTC. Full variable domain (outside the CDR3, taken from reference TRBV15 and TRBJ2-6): DAMVIQNPRYQVTQFGKPVTLSCSQTLNHNVMYWYQQKSSQAPKLLFHYYDKDFNNEADTPDNFQSRRPNTSFCFLDIRSPGLGDTAMYLCATSRGGRSGANVLTFGAGSRLTVL.

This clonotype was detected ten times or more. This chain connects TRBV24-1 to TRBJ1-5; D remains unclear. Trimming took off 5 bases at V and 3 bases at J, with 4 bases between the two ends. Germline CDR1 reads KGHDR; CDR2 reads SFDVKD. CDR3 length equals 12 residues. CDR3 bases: TGTGCCACCAGTGCCTACAATCAGCCCCAGCATTTT. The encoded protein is CATSAYNQPQHF.

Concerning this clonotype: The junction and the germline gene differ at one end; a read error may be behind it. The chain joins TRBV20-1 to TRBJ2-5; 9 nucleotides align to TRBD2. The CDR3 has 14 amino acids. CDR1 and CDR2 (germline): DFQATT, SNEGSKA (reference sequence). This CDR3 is CSATHLAGQETQCF. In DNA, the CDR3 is TGCAGTGCCACCCATCTAGCGGGGCAAGAGACCCAGTGCTTC.

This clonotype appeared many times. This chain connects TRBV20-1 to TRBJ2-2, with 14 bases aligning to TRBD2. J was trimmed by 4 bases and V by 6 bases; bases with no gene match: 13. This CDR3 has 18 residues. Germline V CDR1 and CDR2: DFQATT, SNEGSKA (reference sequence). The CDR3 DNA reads TGCAGTGCCGAATCCACCGGGACTAGCGGGAGATCCACCGGGGAGCTGTTTTTT. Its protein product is CSAESTGTSGRSTGELFF.

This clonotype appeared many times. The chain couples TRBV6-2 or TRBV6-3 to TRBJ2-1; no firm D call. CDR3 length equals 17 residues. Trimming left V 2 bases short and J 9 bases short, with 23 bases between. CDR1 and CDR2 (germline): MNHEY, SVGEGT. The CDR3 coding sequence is TGTGCCAGCAGTTACCTTAGTGTTAGCCACCGAAGGGTTGAGCAGTTCTTC. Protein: CASSYLSVSHRRVEQFF.

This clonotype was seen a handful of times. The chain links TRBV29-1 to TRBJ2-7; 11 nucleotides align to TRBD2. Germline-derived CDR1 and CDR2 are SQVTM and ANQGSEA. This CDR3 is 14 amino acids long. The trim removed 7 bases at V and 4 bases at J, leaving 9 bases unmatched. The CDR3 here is CSDPSLAGAYEQYF. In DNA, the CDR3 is TGCAGCGACCCTTCACTAGCGGGAGCATACGAGCAGTACTTC.

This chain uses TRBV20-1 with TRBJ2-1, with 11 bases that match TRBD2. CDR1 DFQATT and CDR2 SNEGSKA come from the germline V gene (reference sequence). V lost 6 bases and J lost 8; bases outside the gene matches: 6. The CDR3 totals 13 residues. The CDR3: CSAQTSGKDEQFF. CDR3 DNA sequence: TGCAGTGCCCAGACTAGCGGGAAGGATGAGCAGTTCTTC.

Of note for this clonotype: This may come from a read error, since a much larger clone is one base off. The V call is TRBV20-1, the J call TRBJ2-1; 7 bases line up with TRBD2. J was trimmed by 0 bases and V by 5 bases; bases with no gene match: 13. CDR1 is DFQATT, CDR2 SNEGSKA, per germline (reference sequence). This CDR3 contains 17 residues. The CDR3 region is CSAPRGPSGSSYNEQFF. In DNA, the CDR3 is TGCAGTGCTCCTAGGGGCCCTAGCGGCAGCTCCTACAATGAGCAGTTCTTC.

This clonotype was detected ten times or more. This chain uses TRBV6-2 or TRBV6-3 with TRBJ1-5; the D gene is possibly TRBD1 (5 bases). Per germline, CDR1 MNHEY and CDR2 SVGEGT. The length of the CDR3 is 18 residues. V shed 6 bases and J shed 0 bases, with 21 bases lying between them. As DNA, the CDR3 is TGTGCCAGCAGGGAATCCGGGACGGGACCGTATAGCAATCAGCCCCAGCATTTT. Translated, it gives CASRESGTGPYSNQPQHF.

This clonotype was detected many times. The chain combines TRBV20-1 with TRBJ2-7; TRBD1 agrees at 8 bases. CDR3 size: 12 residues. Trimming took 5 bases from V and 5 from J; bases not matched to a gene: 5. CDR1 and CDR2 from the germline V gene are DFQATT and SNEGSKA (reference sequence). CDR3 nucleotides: TGCAGTGCTCAGGACAGGGTCGACGAGCAGTACTTC. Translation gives CSAQDRVDEQYF.

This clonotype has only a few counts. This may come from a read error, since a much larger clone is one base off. The CDR3 nucleotides read TGTGCCAGCACCTTTGACAGGGTAGCCTACAATGAGCAGTACTTC. It encodes CASTFDRVAYNEQYF. The V and J genes are TRBV28 and TRBJ2-4, with 7 bases fitting TRBD1. With V trimmed by 7 bases and J by 13 bases, 19 bases remained unmatched. Germline V lookup: CDR1 MDHEN, CDR2 SYDVKM. There are 15 residues in the CDR3.

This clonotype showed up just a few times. CDR3 sequence (DNA): TGCAGTGCTAGGGACGGGAAGGGACGTGGTGGGGCCAACGTCCTGACTTTC. Encoded protein: CSARDGKGRGGANVLTF. V gene TRBV20-1 combines with J gene TRBJ2-6, with D perhaps assigned TRBD1 or TRBD2 (5 bases each). The CDR3 totals 17 residues. V dropped 3 bases and J dropped 3 bases, with 18 bases sitting between them. CDR1 is DFQATT and CDR2 is SNEGSKA in the germline V gene (reference sequence).

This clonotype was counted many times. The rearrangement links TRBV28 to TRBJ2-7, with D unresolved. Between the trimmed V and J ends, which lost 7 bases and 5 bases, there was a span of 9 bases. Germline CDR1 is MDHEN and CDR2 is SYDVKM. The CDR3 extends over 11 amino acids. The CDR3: CASTIHDEQYF. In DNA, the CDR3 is TGTGCCAGCACGATACACGACGAGCAGTACTTC.